The 15 T cell receptor beta chains given below trace back to one sample, sequenced in a study of shared clonotypes between healthy human individuals (TCRdb year 2020). Receptor amplification or capture employed the immunoSEQ multiplex PCR assay. What TCRdb holds here is the immuneACCESS table cut down to in-frame rearrangements. Part of the clones is not present; checked against another copy, under half of the missing clones reflect an unresolved V gene, and the others are unexplained. The sample records roughly 2.2 million clones, approximately 95% of which are singletons. About 0.41% of the sample comes from the top ten. The sequenced sample consisted of naive CD4+ T cells from PBMCs. The cell subset or site label of this sample denotes: CD45RA+ positively selected. The source of these receptors is a man aged 18 to 30 in good health. Some clones in this sample may be carry-over from other donors' samples.

A single count supports this clone. V and J are TRBV5-1 and TRBJ2-7; 7 bases line up with TRBD1. The CDR3 loop spans 18 amino acids. Looked up from germline, CDR1 is SGHRS and CDR2 is YFSETQ. Trimming at V came to 0 bases and at J to 4 bases, leaving 16 bases not matched to a gene. Here the CDR3 DNA reads TGCGCCAGCAGCTTGGTAGCAGGGGGTAATTCGGTTAGGTACGAGCAGTACTTC. Protein sequence: CASSLVAGGNSVRYEQYF.

In the case of this clone: Additional DNA sequences in this sample encode the identical CDR3. DNA for the CDR3: TGTGCCAGCAGCTTAGCCCTAGCGGACACCGGGGAGCTGTTTTTT. Encoded protein: CASSLALADTGELFF. The rearrangement joins TRBV7-9 to TRBJ2-2, with 7 bases aligning to TRBD2. Germline V lookup: CDR1 SEHNR, CDR2 FQNEAQ (reference sequence). The CDR3 is 15 residues long. The V segment lost 0 bases and the J segment 3 bases; nucleotides outside the gene matches: 1.

Comment on this clone: The identical CDR3 is also encoded by other nucleotide sequences in the sample. Here the CDR3 DNA reads TGTGCCAGCAGCGTAGGACAGGGGTGGAATGAGCAGTTCTTC. As protein: CASSVGQGWNEQFF. This chain links TRBV9 with TRBJ2-1; 8 nucleotides agree with TRBD1. Trimming took 0 bases from V and 7 from J; bases not matched to a gene: 3. The CDR3 is 14 residues long. Looked up from germline, CDR1 is SGDLS and CDR2 is YYNGEE.

This clone came up once. The gene calls are TRBV10-3 and TRBJ1-2; D may be TRBD1 (5 bases). Germline V gene sequence: CDR1 ENHRY, CDR2 SYGVKD. This CDR3 has 13 amino acids. Deletions cut 6 bases from V and 4 bases from J, with 12 bases between. The CDR3 DNA reads as TGTGCCATCAGCTACGGGGACCGCTATGGCTACACCTTC. Translating gives CAISYGDRYGYTF.

This rearrangement joins TRBV30 to TRBJ1-3; D is ambiguous. Germline V gene sequence: CDR1 GTSNPN, CDR2 SVGIG (reference sequence). There are 12 residues in the CDR3. Trimming cost V 7 bases and J 4 bases, with 11 bases left between them. The CDR3 is CAYASVGNTIYF. CDR3 bases: TGTGCCTACGCATCTGTGGGAAACACCATATATTTT.

Points on this clone: This CDR3 is also generated by other DNA sequences in the sample. This chain joins TRBV5-1 and TRBJ2-3; D gene ambiguous. Per the germline V gene, CDR1 is SGHRS and CDR2 is YFSETQ. This CDR3 is built from 14 residues. V lost 0 bases, J lost 4 bases, and 9 bases lay in between. The CDR3 reads CASSLVGSADTQYF. The CDR3 region has the DNA TGCGCCAGCAGCTTGGTAGGGTCCGCAGATACGCAGTATTTT.

V and J are TRBV7-9 and TRBJ1-5; TRBD1 agrees at 8 bases. The trim removed 0 bases at V and 3 bases at J, leaving 4 bases unmatched. Germline V CDR1 and CDR2: SEHNR, FQNEAQ (reference sequence). This CDR3 spans 16 amino acids. Written as DNA, the CDR3 is TGTGCCAGCAGCTTAGCCGGGACAGGCTACAATCAGCCCCAGCATTTT. This gives the protein CASSLAGTGYNQPQHF.

This chain connects TRBV19 to TRBJ2-3; possibly TRBD2 for D (5 bases). The germline V gene has CDR1 LNHDA and CDR2 SQIVND (reference sequence). Trimming cost V 6 bases and J 4 bases, with 17 bases left between them. CDR3 length equals 15 residues. The CDR3 loop reads CASRSGELLADTQYF. The CDR3 coding sequence is TGTGCCAGTAGGTCGGGCGAACTACTAGCAGATACGCAGTATTTT.

The chain combines TRBV5-1 with TRBJ2-7, with D hard to call. Germline V CDR1 and CDR2: SGHRS, YFSETQ. The CDR3 is 13 residues long. V lost 0 bases and J lost 5, with 9 bases in between. In nucleotides, the CDR3 is TGCGCCAGCAGCTTGGAGCTAAGCGACGAGCAGTACTTC. Encoded protein: CASSLELSDEQYF.

This chain uses TRBV9 with TRBJ1-5; D is possibly TRBD1 (6 bases). The CDR3 extends over 16 amino acids. Germline loops: CDR1 SGDLS, CDR2 YYNGEE. Trimming removed 8 bases from V and 1 base from J, with 19 bases in between. The chain's CDR3 is CARDTQGGKSNQPQHF. The CDR3 DNA follows: TGTGCCAGGGACACACAGGGAGGAAAGAGCAATCAGCCCCAGCATTTT.

Only one count was recorded for this clone. The chain couples TRBV7-9 to TRBJ2-1; 15 bases are shared with TRBD2. V dropped 6 bases and J dropped 7; count of bases not matched to a gene: 4. CDR1 is SEHNR and CDR2 is FQNEAQ in the germline V gene (reference sequence). CDR3 length: 15 residues. CDR3 sequence (DNA): TGTGCCAGCAGATTGGGGACTAGCGGGAGGAATGAGCAGTTCTTC. The encoded protein is CASRLGTSGRNEQFF.

The J gene is TRBJ1-3, the V gene TRBV30; D is possibly TRBD1 (6 bases). V was cut by 2 bases and J by 2 bases, with 10 bases left in between. The CDR3 has 14 residues. In germline, CDR1 is GTSNPN, CDR2 SVGIG (reference sequence). The CDR3 nucleotides read TGTGCCTGGAGTCAGGGGCTGGCTGGAAACACCATATATTTT. Amino acid sequence: CAWSQGLAGNTIYF. Full variable domain (remainder filled in from reference TRBV30 and TRBJ1-3): SQTIHQWPATLVQPVGSPLSLECTVEGTSNPNLYWYRQAAGRGLQLLFYSVGIGQISSEVPQNLSASRPQDRQFILSSKKLLLSDSGFYLCAWSQGLAGNTIYFGEGSWLTVV.

This clone was seen once. The chain couples TRBV7-9 to TRBJ1-1; D gene unclear. This CDR3 contains 13 residues. V was clipped by 4 bases and J by 11 bases, with 17 bases between them. Germline V gene sequence: CDR1 SEHNR, CDR2 FQNEAQ (reference sequence). Here the CDR3 reads CASSSSRAGGAFF. The CDR3 coding sequence is TGTGCCAGCAGCTCCTCCCGGGCGGGTGGGGCTTTCTTT.

This sequence joins TRBV19 and TRBJ1-4, with D uncertain. CDR3 length equals 13 residues. Germline V CDR1 and CDR2: LNHDA, SQIVND (reference sequence). Between the trimmed V and J ends, which lost 8 bases and 4 bases, there was a span of 11 bases. The CDR3 reads CASALPFNEKLFF. The CDR3 DNA follows: TGTGCCAGTGCTCTTCCCTTTAATGAAAAACTGTTTTTT.

This clone was seen just once. This chain connects TRBV6-5 to TRBJ2-7; TRBD1 matches 9 bases. From germline, CDR1 is MNHEY and CDR2 SVGAGI. V shed 0 bases and J 4 bases; nucleotides not matched to a gene: 7. The CDR3 spans 16 residues. CDR3: CASSYSSPGQGYEQYF. As DNA, the CDR3 is TGTGCCAGCAGTTACTCGAGCCCGGGACAGGGTTACGAGCAGTACTTC.